This TCR beta chain was profiled in a study of control samples from healthy donors and cancer patients. Data came from immunoSEQ multiplex PCR; TCRdb stores just in-frame clones and leaves some out. The table has about 150,000 clones, about 91% seen once; the top ten hold around 2%. The V gene lost 5 bases and the J gene lost 1 base, with 8 bases spanning the gap. CDR1 and CDR2 from the germline V gene are SGHAT and FQNNGV. CDR3 length: 13 amino acids. The chain links TRBV11-2 to TRBJ1-1; D unresolved. This receptor was identified in a woman between 40 and 50 years old in good health. The sample comprised blood. Here the CDR3 DNA reads TGTGCCAGCAGCCCCCCCGGGAACACTGAAGCTTTCTTT. Amino acid sequence: CASSPPGNTEAFF.